This section outlines one T cell receptor beta chain sequence together with its context. The data stem from a study of control samples from healthy donors and cancer patients. The V segment lost 2 bases and the J segment 5 bases; nucleotides outside the gene matches: 3. The CDR3 spans 15 residues. Germline assignment: CDR1 MDHEN and CDR2 SYDVKM. Profiled with immunoSEQ multiplex PCR; TCRdb holds only in-frame clones, not every one. The table has about 120,000 clones, more than 75% seen once. This chain joins TRBV28 and TRBJ2-7; 13 bases agree with TRBD2. This receptor was identified in a young man in good health. The material sequenced was blood. The CDR3 loop is CASSLRTSGSDEQYF. CDR3 DNA: TGTGCCAGCAGTTTAAGGACTAGCGGGAGCGACGAGCAGTACTTC.